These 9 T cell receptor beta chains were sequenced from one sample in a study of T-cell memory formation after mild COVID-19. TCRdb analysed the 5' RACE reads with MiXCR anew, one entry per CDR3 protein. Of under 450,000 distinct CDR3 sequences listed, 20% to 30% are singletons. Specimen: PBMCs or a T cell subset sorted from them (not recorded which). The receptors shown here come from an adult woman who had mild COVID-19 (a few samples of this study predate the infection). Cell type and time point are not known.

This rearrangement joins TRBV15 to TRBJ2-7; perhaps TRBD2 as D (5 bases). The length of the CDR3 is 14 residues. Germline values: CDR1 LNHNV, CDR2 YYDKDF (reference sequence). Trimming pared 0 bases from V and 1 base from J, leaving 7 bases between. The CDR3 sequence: CATSRERVSYEQYF. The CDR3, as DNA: TGTGCCACCAGCAGAGAGAGGGTTTCCTACGAGCAGTACTTC.

CDR3 region: CASSSGQGYGEQYF. As DNA, the CDR3 is TGTGCCAGCAGCTCCGGACAGGGTTACGGCGAGCAGTACTTC. The rearrangement joins TRBV13 to TRBJ2-7; 8 bases fit TRBD1. With 4 bases clipped from V and 6 bases from J, the junction kept 8 bases outside the gene matches. CDR1 is PRHDT and CDR2 is FYEKMQ in the germline V gene (reference sequence). This CDR3 contains 14 residues.

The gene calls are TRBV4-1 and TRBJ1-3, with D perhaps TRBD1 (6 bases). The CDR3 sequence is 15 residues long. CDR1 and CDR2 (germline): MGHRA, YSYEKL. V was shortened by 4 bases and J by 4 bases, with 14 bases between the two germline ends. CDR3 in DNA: TGCGCCAGCAGCCTTGGGAGGGGGGTAGGAAACACCATATATTTT. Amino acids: CASSLGRGVGNTIYF.

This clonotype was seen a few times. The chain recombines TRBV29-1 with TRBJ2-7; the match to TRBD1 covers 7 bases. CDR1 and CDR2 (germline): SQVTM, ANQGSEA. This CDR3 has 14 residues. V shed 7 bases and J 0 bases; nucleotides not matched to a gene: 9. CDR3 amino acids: CSAEDREYSYEQYF. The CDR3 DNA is TGCAGCGCCGAAGACAGGGAGTACTCCTACGAGCAGTACTTC.

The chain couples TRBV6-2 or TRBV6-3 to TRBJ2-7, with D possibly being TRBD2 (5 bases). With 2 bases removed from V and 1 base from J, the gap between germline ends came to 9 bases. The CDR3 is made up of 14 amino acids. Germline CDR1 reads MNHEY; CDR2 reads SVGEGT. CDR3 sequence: CASSYLGVSYEQYF. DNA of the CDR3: TGTGCCAGCAGTTACCTCGGGGTTTCCTACGAGCAGTACTTC.

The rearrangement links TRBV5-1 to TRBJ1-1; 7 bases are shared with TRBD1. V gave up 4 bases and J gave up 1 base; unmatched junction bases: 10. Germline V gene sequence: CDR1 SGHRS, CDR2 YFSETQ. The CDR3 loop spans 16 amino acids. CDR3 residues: CASSPRDRRTNTEAFF. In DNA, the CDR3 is TGCGCCAGCAGCCCCCGGGACAGACGAACGAACACTGAAGCTTTCTTT.

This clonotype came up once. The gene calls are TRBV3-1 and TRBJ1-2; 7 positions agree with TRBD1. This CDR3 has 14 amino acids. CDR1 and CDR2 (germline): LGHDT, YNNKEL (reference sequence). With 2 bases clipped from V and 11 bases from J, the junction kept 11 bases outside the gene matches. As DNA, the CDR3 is TGTGCCAGCAGCCAACCGGGGACAGTCGTAAAGTACACCTTC. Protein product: CASSQPGTVVKYTF.

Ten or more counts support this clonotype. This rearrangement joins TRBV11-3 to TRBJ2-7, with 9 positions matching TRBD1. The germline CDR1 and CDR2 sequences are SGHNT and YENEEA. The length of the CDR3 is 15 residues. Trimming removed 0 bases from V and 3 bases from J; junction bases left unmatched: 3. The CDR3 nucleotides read TGTGCCAGCAGCTTAGATAGGGACAGGGACTACGAGCAGTACTTC. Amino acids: CASSLDRDRDYEQYF.

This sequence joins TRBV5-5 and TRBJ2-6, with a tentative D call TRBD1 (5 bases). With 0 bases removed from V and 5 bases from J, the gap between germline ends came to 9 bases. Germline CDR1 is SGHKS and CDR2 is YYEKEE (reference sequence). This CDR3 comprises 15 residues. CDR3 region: CASSLAQGWANVLTF. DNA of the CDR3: TGTGCCAGCAGCTTGGCCCAGGGCTGGGCCAACGTCCTGACTTTC.